The 32 T cell receptor beta chains presented below share a single source sample, sequenced in a study of T cells in Graves' hyperthyroidism and ophthalmopathy. The investigators amplified TCR beta CDR3 regions from RNA transcripts. Researchers ran a first-round RT-PCR on the TCR CDR3 using the HTBI primer set. TCRdb analysed the multiplex PCR reads with MiXCR anew, one entry per CDR3 protein. This sample has 600,000 or so distinct CDR3 sequences, with 13% to 15% found just once. Sequenced sample: blood. These TCRs come from a woman under 30 with Graves' ophthalmopathy.

The gene calls are TRBV9 and TRBJ2-1; 11 bases fit TRBD1. CDR1 and CDR2 from the germline V gene are SGDLS and YYNGEE. Trimming cost V 0 bases and J 7 bases; bases outside gene matches: 9. The CDR3 consists of 17 residues. The CDR3: CASSVAPGQGGWNEQFF. The DNA of the CDR3 is TGTGCCAGCAGCGTAGCTCCGGGACAGGGGGGGTGGAATGAGCAGTTCTTC.

This clonotype was found a few times. J is TRBJ2-2 and V is TRBV7-3, with TRBD1 as a possible D gene (6 bases). The CDR3 has 15 amino acids. Germline CDR1 and CDR2: SGHTA and FQGTGA. V shed 5 bases and J shed 1 base, with 11 bases lying between them. The CDR3 spells CASSNTGLNTGELFF. The CDR3 region has the DNA TGTGCCAGCAGCAACACAGGGTTGAACACCGGGGAGCTGTTTTTT.

The chain employs TRBV11-2 and TRBJ2-7; 12 nucleotides agree with TRBD1. CDR3 size: 16 residues. The V gene end was trimmed by 1 base and the J gene end by 7 bases; junction bases not matched to a gene: 8. Germline CDR1 reads SGHAT; CDR2 reads FQNNGV. The CDR3 sequence: CASSLGGGTGGGEQYF. In nucleotides, the CDR3 is TGTGCCAGCAGCTTAGGGGGCGGGACAGGGGGCGGTGAGCAGTACTTC.

The rearrangement joins TRBV9 to TRBJ2-2; 9 bases fit TRBD2. The CDR3 is 17 residues long. Germline V CDR1 and CDR2: SGDLS, YYNGEE. The trim removed 7 bases at V and 2 bases at J, leaving 12 bases unmatched. CDR3 region: CASEGGSGRLNTGELFF. The DNA of the CDR3 is TGTGCCAGCGAAGGCGGTAGCGGGAGATTAAACACCGGGGAGCTGTTTTTT. Together with reference TRBV9 and TRBJ2-2, the CDR3 gives the full variable domain: DSGVTQTPKHLITATGQRVTLRCSPRSGDLSVYWYQQSLDQGLQFLIQYYNGEERAKGNILERFSAQQFPDLHSELNLSSLELGDSALYFCASEGGSGRLNTGELFFGEGSRLTVL.

The chain couples TRBV5-6 to TRBJ2-5; 7 bases are a match to TRBD2. V dropped 6 bases and J dropped 5; count of bases not matched to a gene: 19. Germline CDR1 SGHDT, CDR2 YYEEEE. CDR3 length equals 17 residues. CDR3 amino acids: CASTPWTGTIMRETQYF. The CDR3, as DNA: TGTGCCAGCACTCCCTGGACGGGGACTATAATGCGGGAGACCCAGTACTTC.

In its sample, this clonotype was seen many times. The V and J genes are TRBV11-3 and TRBJ2-3; D is unresolved. The ends were cut back, 4 bases at V and 1 base at J, with 6 bases in the middle. The germline V gene encodes CDR1 SGHNT and CDR2 YENEEA. This CDR3 has 13 amino acids. The CDR3 is CASSSYRTDTQYF. Here the CDR3 DNA reads TGTGCCAGCAGCTCCTACCGCACAGATACGCAGTATTTT.

Many counts were recorded for this clonotype. The chain combines TRBV12-3 or TRBV12-4 with TRBJ2-5; 11 bases map to TRBD2. V trimming: 6 bases; J trimming: 1 base; junction bases outside the gene matches: 7. There are 16 residues in the CDR3. CDR3 DNA sequence: TGTGCCAGCAGCCAACCGGGACTAGCGGCCCAAGAGACCCAGTACTTC. As protein: CASSQPGLAAQETQYF.

This clonotype has at least ten counts. The V gene is TRBV3-1, the J gene TRBJ1-6; D not resolved. CDR3 length equals 14 residues. Germline assignment: CDR1 LGHDT and CDR2 YNNKEL (reference sequence). The germline V and J ends were trimmed by 4 bases and 4 bases, with 8 bases remaining between them. As DNA, the CDR3 is TGTGCCAGCAGCCGCCGGGAATATAATTCACCCCTCCACTTT. Protein product: CASSRREYNSPLHF.

Ten or more counts support this clonotype. CDR3 region: CASSQTSGSRTDTQYF. Written as DNA, the CDR3 is TGCGCCAGCAGCCAAACTAGCGGGAGTAGGACAGATACGCAGTATTTT. The chain uses TRBV4-1 and TRBJ2-3; 11 bases line up with TRBD2. Germline V gene data show CDR1 as MGHRA and CDR2 as YSYEKL. The CDR3 is 16 residues long. The V and J ends lost 2 bases and 3 bases, in that order; junction bases with no gene match: 4.

This clonotype was seen ten or more times. CDR3 protein: CASSFNGEYGYTF. The CDR3 DNA sequence: TGTGCCAGCAGTTTTAACGGAGAATATGGCTACACCTTC. This chain uses TRBV28 with TRBJ1-2; no clear D gene. Trimming took 3 bases from V and 5 from J, leaving 10 bases between them. This CDR3 region has 13 residues. CDR1 MDHEN and CDR2 SYDVKM come from the germline V gene.

This clonotype was picked up many times. The chain joins TRBV11-3 to TRBJ2-3; D possibly corresponds to TRBD2 (7 bases). The CDR3 length is 20 residues. V gave up 0 bases and J gave up 2 bases, with 24 bases separating them. CDR1 is SGHNT and CDR2 is YENEEA in the germline V gene. The CDR3 loop is CASSLDQGLADHPITDTQYF. The DNA for the CDR3 is TGTGCCAGCAGCTTAGATCAGGGGCTAGCGGACCATCCCATCACAGATACGCAGTATTTT.

This clonotype was observed a few times. This sequence joins TRBV30 and TRBJ2-2; TRBD2 matches at 14 bases. Germline V gene sequence: CDR1 GTSNPN, CDR2 SVGIG (reference sequence). V lost 3 bases and J lost 4; bases outside the gene matches: 4. This CDR3 region has 16 residues. The CDR3 nucleotides are TGTGCCTGGAGCCTGGGACTAGCGGGAGTCACCGGGGAGCTGTTTTTT. Protein sequence: CAWSLGLAGVTGELFF.

At least ten counts were recorded for this clonotype. This rearrangement joins TRBV2 to TRBJ1-2; 8 bases agree with TRBD1. J gave up 7 bases and V 3 bases, and 4 bases lay outside the gene matches. This CDR3 spans 13 amino acids. CDR1 is SNHLY, CDR2 FYNNEI, per germline. The CDR3 DNA follows: TGTGCCAGCAGTGAGGGACAGGTCGCTGGCTACACCTTC. Protein product: CASSEGQVAGYTF. Full variable domain (missing parts from reference TRBV2 and TRBJ1-2): EPEVTQTPSHQVTQMGQEVILRCVPISNHLYFYWYRQILGQKVEFLVSFYNNEISEKSEIFDDQFSVERPDGSNFTLKIRSTKLEDSAMYFCASSEGQVAGYTFGSGTRLTVV.

This clonotype was counted many times. The V and J genes are TRBV28 and TRBJ1-5; D ambiguous. The V end was cut by 1 base, the J end by 0 bases, with 7 bases between. Germline V gene sequence: CDR1 MDHEN, CDR2 SYDVKM. The CDR3 totals 15 residues. DNA of the CDR3: TGTGCCAGCAGTTTATTATCAAATAGCAATCAGCCCCAGCATTTT. It encodes CASSLLSNSNQPQHF.

There are a few counts of this clonotype. The chain links TRBV19 to TRBJ2-3, with TRBD2 matching 11 bases. CDR1 is LNHDA and CDR2 is SQIVND in the germline V gene (reference sequence). The CDR3 spans 16 residues. J was trimmed by 6 bases and V by 3 bases; bases with no gene match: 8. DNA for the CDR3: TGTGCCAGTAGTATGGCTAGCGGGAGGTGGGGCGATACGCAGTATTTT. Protein product: CASSMASGRWGDTQYF.

The table lists this clonotype with many counts. J is TRBJ2-7 and V is TRBV28; TRBD1 or TRBD2 may be the D gene (5 bases each). The germline CDR1 and CDR2 sequences are MDHEN and SYDVKM. The CDR3 has 15 amino acids. Trimming removed 5 bases at V and 2 bases at J, with 16 bases between. The DNA for the CDR3 is TGTGCCAGCAGTCCTCATGCAGGGAGTCCCTACGAGCAGTACTTC. Its protein is CASSPHAGSPYEQYF.

The chain joins TRBV4-1 to TRBJ2-2; 12 bases align to TRBD2. V shed 4 bases, J shed 5 bases, and the junction held 5 bases outside the gene matches. The CDR3 sequence is 16 residues long. The germline CDR1 and CDR2 sequences are MGHRA and YSYEKL. The CDR3 protein is CASSPRTSGETGELFF. CDR3 coding DNA: TGCGCCAGCAGCCCACGGACTAGCGGGGAAACCGGGGAGCTGTTTTTT.

This clonotype was counted at least ten times. The rearrangement links TRBV28 to TRBJ2-7; D is perhaps TRBD1 (6 bases). There are 13 residues in the CDR3. V lost 7 bases and J lost 3, with 13 bases in between. Germline CDR1 is MDHEN and CDR2 is SYDVKM. CDR3 nucleotide sequence: TGTGCCAGCAAGCCCCCAGGGGTCTACGAGCAGTACTTC. It codes for CASKPPGVYEQYF.

The gene calls are TRBV4-1 and TRBJ2-3; D possibly matches TRBD1 or TRBD2 (5 bases each). CDR3 length equals 17 residues. Trimming took off 3 bases at V and 0 bases at J, with 16 bases between the two ends. Germline assignment: CDR1 MGHRA and CDR2 YSYEKL. CDR3 nucleotides: TGCGCCAGCAGCCATGTGGATGGGGGATGGAGCACAGATACGCAGTATTTT. Protein sequence: CASSHVDGGWSTDTQYF.

This clonotype was found many times. The chain combines TRBV27 with TRBJ2-1, with 12 bases lining up with TRBD2. Germline V lookup: CDR1 MNHEY, CDR2 SMNVEV (reference sequence). Trimming cost V 6 bases and J 7 bases; bases outside gene matches: 7. The CDR3 consists of 15 residues. The CDR3 sequence is CASSLTSGSGNEQFF. The DNA of the CDR3 is TGTGCCAGCAGCTTGACTAGCGGGAGTGGGAATGAGCAGTTCTTC.

This clonotype was detected ten times or more. The genes are TRBV12-3 or TRBV12-4 and TRBJ2-1; 7 nucleotides agree with TRBD1. V dropped 6 bases and J dropped 5; count of bases not matched to a gene: 1. The CDR3 runs to 12 residues. CDR3: CASRGQHNEQFF. CDR3 in DNA: TGTGCCAGCAGGGGACAGCACAATGAGCAGTTCTTC.

Note on this clonotype: A much more abundant neighbour one base away suggests this may be a read error. The V and J genes are TRBV6-5 and TRBJ1-1; D is uncertain. Germline V lookup: CDR1 MNHEY, CDR2 SVGAGI. This CDR3 is 12 amino acids long. CDR3 sequence reads: CASSYRYTETFF. The CDR3 nucleotides are TGTGCCAGCAGTTACAGGTACACTGAAACTTTCTTT.

This clonotype was seen only a few times. The chain recombines TRBV7-2 with TRBJ1-6; D perhaps matches TRBD1 (6 bases). CDR1 and CDR2 (germline): SGHTA, FQGNSA. CDR3 length: 16 amino acids. Trimming left V 1 base short and J 5 bases short, with 12 bases between. The CDR3 sequence: CASSLEGGGNNSPLHF. Written as DNA, the CDR3 is TGTGCCAGCAGCTTAGAGGGGGGCGGTAATAATTCACCCCTCCACTTT.

This clonotype was observed a handful of times. The chain recombines TRBV7-6 with TRBJ1-4; 8 bases map to TRBD1. With V trimmed by 5 bases and J by 8 bases, 7 bases remained unmatched. Germline V gives CDR1 SGHVS, CDR2 FNYEAQ. The CDR3 has 14 residues. The CDR3 loop reads CASSRGQAGEKLFF. In DNA, the CDR3 is TGTGCCAGCAGCCGGGGACAGGCGGGCGAAAAACTGTTTTTT.

In its sample, this clonotype was seen a few times. The chain has TRBV5-1 and TRBJ2-3; 8 nucleotides line up with TRBD2. V was clipped by 0 bases and J by 3 bases; unmatched bases: 6. From germline, CDR1 is SGHRS and CDR2 YFSETQ. This CDR3 contains 16 residues. The CDR3 here is CASSLERGQGTDTQYF. In DNA form, the CDR3 reads TGCGCCAGCAGCTTGGAGCGGGGGCAGGGTACAGATACGCAGTATTTT.

This clonotype was counted only a few times. The genes are TRBV6-2 or TRBV6-3 and TRBJ2-4, with a weak D call TRBD2 (5 bases). The CDR3 covers 14 residues. V was trimmed by 0 bases and J by 6 bases, leaving 9 bases between them. The germline gives CDR1 MNHEY, CDR2 SVGEGT. The CDR3 reads CASSYSHSGNIQYF. In DNA, the CDR3 is TGTGCCAGCAGTTACTCCCACAGCGGAAACATTCAGTACTTC.

The sample holds many counts of this clonotype. The rearrangement joins TRBV15 to TRBJ1-2; no clear D. Deletions cut 7 bases from V and 3 bases from J, with 12 bases between. Germline V gene lookup returns CDR1 LNHNV and CDR2 YYDKDF (reference sequence). This CDR3 has 13 residues. DNA of the CDR3: TGTGCCACCACCCAGGTCGGGGACTATGGCTACACCTTC. This encodes CATTQVGDYGYTF.

The CDR3 spells CASRPGGLTYEAFF. CDR3 coding DNA: TGTGCCAGCAGACCCGGGGGCCTAACCTACGAAGCTTTCTTT. The rearrangement links TRBV28 to TRBJ1-1, with D possibly being TRBD1 (6 bases). V was cut by 6 bases and J by 8 bases, with 19 bases left in between. The CDR3 consists of 14 residues. Per the germline V gene, CDR1 is MDHEN and CDR2 is SYDVKM.

In its sample, this clonotype was seen many times. CDR3: CASSQERSGRAKETQYF. The CDR3 coding sequence is TGTGCCAGCAGCCAAGAACGTAGCGGGAGGGCCAAAGAGACCCAGTACTTC. This chain uses TRBV3-1 with TRBJ2-5; 11 bases match TRBD2. This CDR3 is built from 17 residues. V shed 0 bases and J 3 bases; nucleotides not matched to a gene: 6. From germline, CDR1 is LGHDT and CDR2 YNNKEL (reference sequence).

This clonotype was seen many times. The chain has TRBV5-8 and TRBJ2-3, with 11 positions matching TRBD2. The germline gives CDR1 SGHTS, CDR2 YDEGEE. This CDR3 has 16 residues. The V and J ends lost 5 bases and 1 base, in that order; junction bases with no gene match: 6. For the CDR3, the DNA is TGTGCCAGCAGTCGTAGCGGGAGGGGGGGCACAGATACGCAGTATTTT. Protein sequence: CASSRSGRGGTDTQYF.

This clonotype has a count of ten or more. The rearrangement links TRBV6-2 or TRBV6-3 to TRBJ1-2; D not certain. The CDR3 is made up of 15 amino acids. Germline V gives CDR1 MNHEY, CDR2 SVGEGT. The V gene lost 2 bases and the J gene lost 3 bases, with 13 bases spanning the gap. The CDR3 region is CASSYAPGRDYGYTF. CDR3 coding DNA: TGTGCCAGCAGTTACGCGCCTGGACGCGACTATGGCTACACCTTC.

This clonotype was detected many times. The gene calls are TRBV25-1 and TRBJ1-2, with D perhaps TRBD1 (5 bases). The CDR3 sequence is 15 residues long. V was pared by 2 bases and J by 4 bases, with 14 bases between. CDR1 is MGHDK and CDR2 is SYGVNS in the germline V gene. CDR3 coding DNA: TGTGCCAGCAGTGAACGGGGGAGGGAAGGCTATGGCTACACCTTC. It specifies CASSERGREGYGYTF.